The clone carrying this TCR beta chain is a singleton in its sample. Original processing methods: Estimation of nucleated cell counts was performed using reference gene primer amplification. The repertoire was sequenced with immunoSEQ multiplex PCR; TCRdb's copy has only in-frame clones and lacks some. The V and J calls and the clone size are those of that table, but D and trimming were determined from the DNA. The data hold a few hundred thousand clones, with roughly nine tenths observed a single time. The data stem from a study of blood T cell repertoires in COVID-19. Study-wide context: Sources were T cells, B-cell-depleted T cells, or PBMCs; the material itself was cDNA or gDNA.

The CDR3 sequence is 14 residues long. Germline CDR1 reads SGHRS; CDR2 reads YFSETQ. V shed 0 bases and J 6 bases; nucleotides not matched to a gene: 5. This TCR was sampled from a middle-aged woman who had recovered from COVID-19. The gene calls are TRBV5-1 and TRBJ1-1; 7 bases match TRBD1. The sequenced material came from peripheral blood. The CDR3 DNA follows: TGCGCCAGCAGCTTGGGACAGGGTTACGCTGAAGCTTTCTTT. This encodes CASSLGQGYAEAFF.